This T cell receptor (beta chain) comes out of a study of OX40 agonist ivuxolimab in advanced cancers. Overall study: Ivuxolimab was delivered to patients intravenously every 2 weeks at doses spanning 0.01 to 10 mg/kg. Allowance was made for prior anti-PD-1, anti-PD-L1 or anti-CTLA-4 therapy, and 40% had some.

Of note for this clone: Its antigen remains unknown.

Data came from immunoSEQ multiplex PCR; TCRdb stores just in-frame clones and leaves some out. The sample has just over 90,000 clones, 94% seen once. Between the trimmed V and J ends, which lost 5 bases and 6 bases, there was a span of 20 bases. The CDR3 has 16 residues. Germline V CDR1 and CDR2: SGHTA, FQGNSA. General study findings and limits: Expanded peripheral T cell antigen specificity was not determined. Fewer expanded clones were found on average in CD4+ than in CD8+ T cells.

The chain uses TRBV7-2 and TRBJ2-1; unclear D gene. The receptor was derived from an adult with an advanced solid tumor such as melanoma, head and neck, liver or kidney cancer. Sample: CD4+ or CD8+ T cells sorted from blood, taken in a trial of the OX40 agonist ivuxolimab. The chain's CDR3 is CASSPRVSGNFNEQFF. Written as DNA, the CDR3 is TGTGCCAGCAGCCCCCGGGTCTCGGGCAACTTCAATGAGCAGTTCTTC.